This T cell receptor (beta chain) was observed in a study of shared T cell receptors in the human thymus (dated by TCRdb to about 2021). About the study as a whole: The study examined how self-reactive, shared T-cell receptor alpha chains are generated in the human thymus.

On this clone: Its antigen has not been determined. Base qualities are not provided; no much larger clone lies one nucleotide away. Other DNA sequences in the sample encode the same CDR3.

The library was obtained by the immunoSEQ multiplex PCR assay. TCRdb retrieved this table from immuneACCESS and kept in-frame rearrangements only. Not all clones are present; in checked studies, unresolved V genes account for under half, and no reason is known for the remainder. The sample contains roughly 710,000 clones, 80% to 90% of them found a single time. Of the sample, 0.008% to 0.011% falls within the top ten clones. CDR1 and CDR2 were assigned from the germline V gene (reference sequence) as SGHNT and YYREEE. Counted from cysteine to phenylalanine, this CDR3 has 14 amino acids. Of all the DNA, just the CDR3 is kept, 42 bases in frame from base 1. V is clipped by 0 bases and J by 4 bases, and the sequence between their germline boundaries is 5 bases long. The sample also formed part of further work on human thymus T cells. The second publication reports: Immunologically healthy infants undergoing open corrective cardiac surgery for congenital heart defects in Finland were used as donors. The thymus tissue came from surgical resects taken out during corrective cardiac surgery. Biased V and J gene segment usage appeared to be present in both thymic and peripheral blood repertoires. Highly overlapping thymic TCR repertoires among unrelated individuals were reported in the related research. The study characterized TCR alpha and beta repertoires from roughly eight infant thymus samples and a few related peripheral blood samples. Donor ages ranging from 7 to 244 days were recorded, and 5 to 7 male and a couple of female infants were included in the cohort. Thymocytes were released mechanically from tissue and stored at -70 °C as pellets of about 8.5-31 million cells. A QIAsymphony instrument was used to extract genomic DNA from the frozen cell pellets. The immunoSEQ multiplex PCR assay was used to amplify the TCRB and TCRAD loci from a standardized amount of quality-controlled genomic DNA. Amplicons spanned the V(D)J region at a length sufficient to cover the CDR3 and identify V and J genes. Amplicon sequencing was performed on an Illumina platform through the commercial immunoSEQ service. Primer bias and sequencing errors were corrected using previously described methods, and TCRAD and TCRB definitions followed the IMGT database. immunoSEQ Analyzer 3.0 and VDJTools were used for repertoire analysis, which covered basic statistics, V/J segment usage, diversity estimates, rarefaction and pairwise overlap. Diversity was estimated with Chao1, ChaoE, Efron-Thisted, Shannon and inverse Simpson indices, and also on datasets down-sampled to the smallest sample. Repertoire overlap used strict matching of CDR3 nucleotide sequence, V gene and J gene, with Jaccard-based multidimensional scaling clustering. Thymus samples yielded on average roughly 810,000 unique TCRB clonotypes, compared with 80,000 to 95,000 from blood samples.

In this chain, TRBV5-4 is recombined with TRBJ1-6; no confident D gene assignment can be made. Material for sequencing was thymocytes. This TCR came from a girl under two years old with a congenital heart defect. Donor details come from another sample of the same person, matched by shared clones. The CDR3 protein sequence reads: CASSLDLYNSPLHF. The nucleotides read TGTGCCAGCAGCTTGGATCTTTATAATTCACCCCTCCACTTT.